This T cell receptor (beta chain) was obtained from a study of T cell responses to AZD1222 COVID-19 vaccine. From germline, CDR1 is MNHEY and CDR2 SMNVEV (reference sequence). V lost 8 bases and J 0 bases, leaving 10 bases between the germline ends. CDR3 length equals 13 residues. Points on this clone: What it binds is unknown.

General study findings and limits: The CD4 TCRs associated with vaccination extended across spike and predominated at 160-218 and 743-854. Reports indicate that nearly half of spike-specific TCRs are directed at unmutated variant regions. Of the AZD1222 recipients, only 5 or 6 were seropositive at baseline.

Data came from immunoSEQ multiplex PCR; TCRdb stores just in-frame clones and leaves some out. The sample records fewer than 100,000 clones, roughly 90% being singletons. This sequence originates from an adult in good health. Specimen: peripheral blood, collected on day 0 of AZD1222 vaccination. The genes are TRBV27 and TRBJ1-1; unclear D gene. In DNA form, the CDR3 reads TGTGCCAGCTGGCCAAGGGTGAACACTGAAGCTTTCTTT. Its translation is CASWPRVNTEAFF.